This is a list of T cell receptor beta chains from one sample in a study of cytomegalovirus exposure and HLA in healthy donors. Generated by immunoSEQ multiplex PCR, the TCRdb table keeps only in-frame clones and is missing some. The sample contains some 65,000 clones, roughly 96% of which appear only once. The specimen was PBMCs. The receptors stem from a man aged 18 to 30 in good health and CMV-seronegative. The CDR3 runs from the conserved cysteine through the conserved F or W. Each record gives: J gene, V gene, clone size, CDR3 length, D gene, CDR3 DNA, CDR3 protein. A D gene is named only where the DNA matches it firmly. Clone size is not always given. Where it is, it says once, few, many or a class for expanded clones.

>TRBJ2-1|TRBV18|-|14|-
TGTGCCAGCTCACCCTTTGAGGGAGACAATGAGCAGTTCTTC
CASSPFEGDNEQFF
>TRBJ1-1|TRBV5-1|-|12|TRBD1
TGCGCCAGCAGCCCGGGACAGAACGAAGCTTTCTTT
CASSPGQNEAFF
>TRBJ1-1|TRBV18|-|14|-
TGTGCCAGCTCACCACCGGCTTCGACTCAGGGAGCTTTCTTT
CASSPPASTQGAFF
>TRBJ2-2|TRBV5-4|-|15|-
TGTGCCAGCAGCTTGGCCGCAGGGCAAGACGGGGAGCTGTTTTTT
CASSLAAGQDGELFF
>TRBJ1-2|TRBV10-3|-|14|TRBD1
TGTGCCATCAGTGAGACGACAGGGATTTATGGCTACACCTTC
CAISETTGIYGYTF
>TRBJ1-2|TRBV28|-|12|-
TGTGCCAGCAGTTCAGGGGTTCCTGGCTACACCTTC
CASSSGVPGYTF
>TRBJ2-1|TRBV29-1|-|13|TRBD1
TGCAGCGCAAGACAGGGGTCGTACAATGAGCAGTTCTTC
CSARQGSYNEQFF
>TRBJ2-1|TRBV5-1|-|15|-
TGCGCCAGCAGCTTGGCCTGGGGCTCCGGCAATGAGCAGTTCTTC
CASSLAWGSGNEQFF
>TRBJ2-7|TRBV9|-|15|-
TGTGCCAGCAGCGTAGACTCAGGTTCCTCCTACGAGCAGTACTTC
CASSVDSGSSYEQYF
>TRBJ1-2|TRBV19|-|11|-
TGTGCCACCGGACAAACAGGAGGCTACACCTTC
CATGQTGGYTF
>TRBJ2-3|TRBV11-2|-|16|TRBD2
TGTGCCAGCAGACATTCCCGAGCGGGAGAGGGTGATACGCAGTATTTT
CASRHSRAGEGDTQYF
>TRBJ1-1|TRBV4-1|-|15|-
TGCGCCAGCAGCCAAGATTCGCGGATGAACACTGAAGCTTTCTTT
CASSQDSRMNTEAFF
>TRBJ2-3|TRBV2|-|15|-
TGTGCCAGCATCAACTTGAGCCCAAGCACAGATACGCAGTATTTT
CASINLSPSTDTQYF
>TRBJ1-2|TRBV23-1|-|14|-
TGCGCCAGCAGTCATTCGGACAGATCCTATGGCTACACCTTC
CASSHSDRSYGYTF
>TRBJ1-1|TRBV25-1|-|13|-
TGTGCCAGCAGTGATCACAAGAACACTGAAGCTTTCTTT
CASSDHKNTEAFF
>TRBJ1-2|TRBV4-1|-|15|-
TGCGCCAGCAGCCAAGAGTGGACGGGGAACTATGGCTACACCTTC
CASSQEWTGNYGYTF
>TRBJ2-3|TRBV11-2|-|16|TRBD1
TGTGCCAGCAGACAGACAGGGTGGGGGACCACAGATACGCAGTATTTT
CASRQTGWGTTDTQYF
>TRBJ2-2|TRBV9|-|16|TRBD2
TGTGCCAGCAGCGTAGAGGCGGCTAGCGGCACCGGGGAGCTGTTTTTT
CASSVEAASGTGELFF
>TRBJ1-6|TRBV7-9|-|17|TRBD1
TGTGCCAGCAGCCCCGGGACAGGGGCCTCTCTGAGTTCACCCCTCCACTTT
CASSPGTGASLSSPLHF
>TRBJ1-1|TRBV4-1|once|13|TRBD1
TGCGCCAGCAGCCAAGAACAGGGGGTAAATGCTTTCTTT
CASSQEQGVNAFF
>TRBJ2-5|TRBV25-1|-|15|-
TGTGCCAGCAGTGGGAAGACAGTCGCAGAAGAGACCCAGTACTTC
CASSGKTVAEETQYF
>TRBJ2-1|TRBV2|-|15|TRBD1
TGTGCCAGCAGTGAAGCGGTACCAGGGGGCGGTGAGCAGTTCTTC
CASSEAVPGGGEQFF
>TRBJ1-1|TRBV18|-|18|TRBD1
TGTGCCAGCTCACCACGCTCCGGGACAGTCGGAACAAACACTGAAGCTTTCTTT
CASSPRSGTVGTNTEAFF
>TRBJ2-7|TRBV5-1|-|15|TRBD1
TGCGCCAGCAGCTTGGGGGGGACAGGGGATTACGAGCAGTACTTC
CASSLGGTGDYEQYF
>TRBJ1-2|TRBV30|-|12|-
TGTGCCTGGAGCCGACAGGCCTATGGCTACACCTTC
CAWSRQAYGYTF
>TRBJ2-7|TRBV7-2|-|15|TRBD2
TGTGCCAGCAGCCCCCTGACCGGGGGGTTCGGCGAGCAGTACTTC
CASSPLTGGFGEQYF
>TRBJ1-1|TRBV27|-|13|-
TGTGCCAGCAGTTTGATGGGGCACACTGAAGCTTTCTTT
CASSLMGHTEAFF
>TRBJ2-1|TRBV5-1|-|12|-
TGCGCCAGCAGGCGTCTAGAGGCTGAGCAGTTCTTC
CASRRLEAEQFF
>TRBJ1-1|TRBV19|once|15|-
TGTGCCAGTAGTATTTTTCCGGGTAAGAACACTGAAGCTTTCTTT
CASSIFPGKNTEAFF
>TRBJ2-1|TRBV5-4|-|14|TRBD1
TGTGCCAGCAGGGAAGGGGGTCAGGGGGATGAGCAGTTCTTC
CASREGGQGDEQFF
>TRBJ2-2|TRBV5-5|-|14|TRBD1
TGTGCCAGCAGCTCCGGGACAGGGACCGGGGAGCTGTTTTTT
CASSSGTGTGELFF
>TRBJ1-2|TRBV28|once|14|TRBD1
TGTGCCAGCACCAGACAGGGGGTTAACTATGGCTACACCTTC
CASTRQGVNYGYTF
>TRBJ2-3|TRBV21-1|-|13|-
TGTGCCAGCAGCAAAGAGGTGGGCGATACGCAGTATTTT
CASSKEVGDTQYF
>TRBJ1-1|TRBV11-2|-|16|TRBD1
TGTGCCAGCAGCGTATCATTAGGGACAGGGGGCACTGAAGCTTTCTTT
CASSVSLGTGGTEAFF
>TRBJ1-2|TRBV9|-|15|-
TGTGCCAGCAGTAACGCGACAGCCTATTTCTATGGCTACACCTTC
CASSNATAYFYGYTF
>TRBJ1-2|TRBV19|-|14|-
TGTGCCAGTACACAATTCACAGTGGGCTATGGCTACACCTTC
CASTQFTVGYGYTF
>TRBJ2-1|TRBV19|-|16|-
TGTGCCAGCCACCTACCGGGTGCCCCCGTGAACAATGAGCAGTTCTTC
CASHLPGAPVNNEQFF
>TRBJ1-1|TRBV4-1|-|13|-
TGCGCCAGCAGCCAAGCCTCGAACACTGAAGCTTTCTTT
CASSQASNTEAFF
>TRBJ2-2|TRBV27|-|16|-
TGTGCCAGCAGTTTAAGTCGGCAGGGGATTGCCGGGGAGCTGTTTTTT
CASSLSRQGIAGELFF
>TRBJ1-1|TRBV6-6|-|14|-
TGTGCCAGCAGTTACTCGGCGGAGAACACTGAAGCTTTCTTT
CASSYSAENTEAFF
>TRBJ1-1|TRBV2|-|14|-
TGTGCCAGCAAATCGTTTCTTATGAACACTGAAGCTTTCTTT
CASKSFLMNTEAFF
>TRBJ2-7|TRBV28|-|16|TRBD1
TGTGCCAGCAGTTTGGCGGGACAGGGGGCCTCCTACGAGCAGTACTTC
CASSLAGQGASYEQYF
>TRBJ1-1|TRBV5-5|-|15|-
TGTGCCAGCAGCTTGGAACGGGGGAGGGCGGTTGAAGCTTTCTTT
CASSLERGRAVEAFF
>TRBJ2-2|TRBV27|-|14|TRBD1
TGTGCCAGCAGGGACAGGGCGGGCACCGGGGAGCTGTTTTTT
CASRDRAGTGELFF
>TRBJ1-1|TRBV7-2|-|14|-
TGTGCCAGCAGCCGAAGGACAGCGATCACTGAAGCTTTCTTT
CASSRRTAITEAFF
>TRBJ2-5|TRBV6-5|-|13|TRBD1
TGTGCCAGCAGTCAGGGGGCTGGGGAGACCCAGTACTTC
CASSQGAGETQYF
>TRBJ2-7|TRBV2|-|13|-
TGTGCCAGCAGTGAAGAGAGAAGCTACGAGCAGTACTTC
CASSEERSYEQYF
>TRBJ2-2|TRBV13|-|16|-
TGTGCCAGCAGCTTACTGGCAGGGGTGAACACCGGGGAGCTGTTTTTT
CASSLLAGVNTGELFF
>TRBJ2-7|TRBV28|once|13|-
TGTGCCAGCAGTCCGACAGGTGCCTACGAGCAGTACTTC
CASSPTGAYEQYF
>TRBJ1-2|TRBV6-6|-|16|TRBD1
TGTGCCAGCAGACCCGAGGGGGTTCGACAGGGAGGTGGCTACACCTTC
CASRPEGVRQGGGYTF
>TRBJ2-6|TRBV18|-|16|-
TGTGCCAGCTCACCGATAGCAGTCTCTGGGGCCAACGTCCTGACTTTC
CASSPIAVSGANVLTF
>TRBJ1-2|TRBV5-6|-|16|TRBD1
TGTGCCAGCAGCTTAAGACAGGGAAAATCCCCATATGGCTACACCTTC
CASSLRQGKSPYGYTF
>TRBJ2-6|TRBV5-1|-|16|-
TGCGCCAGCAGCTTGACCGGGACATCTGGGGCCAACGTCCTGACTTTC
CASSLTGTSGANVLTF
>TRBJ1-5|TRBV7-3|-|12|-
TGTGCCAGCAGCTCAGAGACAGTCCCTTGGCATTTT
CASSSETVPWHF
>TRBJ2-7|TRBV19|-|14|TRBD1
TGTGCCAGTAGTGCCAGCGACAGGGGGTACGAGCAGTACTTC
CASSASDRGYEQYF